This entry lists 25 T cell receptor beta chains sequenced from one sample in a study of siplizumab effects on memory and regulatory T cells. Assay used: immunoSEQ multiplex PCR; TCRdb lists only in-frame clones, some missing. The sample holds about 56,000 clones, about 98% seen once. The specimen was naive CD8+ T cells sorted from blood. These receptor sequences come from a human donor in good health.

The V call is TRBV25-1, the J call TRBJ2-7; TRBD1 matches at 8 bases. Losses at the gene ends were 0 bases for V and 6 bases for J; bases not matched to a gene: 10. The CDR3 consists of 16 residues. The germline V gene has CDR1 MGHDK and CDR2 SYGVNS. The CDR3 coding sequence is TGTGCCAGCAGTGAATACTCGGACAGGGAGAGGTTCGAGCAGTACTTC. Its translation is CASSEYSDRERFEQYF.

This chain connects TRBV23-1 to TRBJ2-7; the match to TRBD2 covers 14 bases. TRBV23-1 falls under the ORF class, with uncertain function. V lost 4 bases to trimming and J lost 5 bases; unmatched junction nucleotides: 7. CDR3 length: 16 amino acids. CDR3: CASSRGTSGSNDEQYF. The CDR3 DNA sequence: TGCGCCAGCAGTCGGGGGACTAGCGGGAGTAACGACGAGCAGTACTTC.

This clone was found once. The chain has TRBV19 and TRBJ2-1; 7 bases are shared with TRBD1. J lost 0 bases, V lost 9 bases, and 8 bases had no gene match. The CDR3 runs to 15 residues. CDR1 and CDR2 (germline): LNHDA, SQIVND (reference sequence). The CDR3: CASSWTGSSYNEQFF. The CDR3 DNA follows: TGTGCCAGCTCCTGGACAGGAAGCTCCTACAATGAGCAGTTCTTC.

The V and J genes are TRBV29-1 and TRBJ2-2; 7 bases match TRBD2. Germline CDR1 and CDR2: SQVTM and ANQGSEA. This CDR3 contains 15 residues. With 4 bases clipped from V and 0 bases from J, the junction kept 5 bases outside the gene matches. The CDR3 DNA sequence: TGCAGCGTTGCACCGGGAGGACCGAACACCGGGGAGCTGTTTTTT. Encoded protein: CSVAPGGPNTGELFF.

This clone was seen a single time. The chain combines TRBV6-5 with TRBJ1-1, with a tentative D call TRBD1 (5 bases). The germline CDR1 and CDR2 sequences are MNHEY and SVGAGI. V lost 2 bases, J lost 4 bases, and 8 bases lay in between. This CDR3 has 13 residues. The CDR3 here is CASSYVGTTEAFF. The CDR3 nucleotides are TGTGCCAGCAGTTACGTTGGGACCACTGAAGCTTTCTTT.

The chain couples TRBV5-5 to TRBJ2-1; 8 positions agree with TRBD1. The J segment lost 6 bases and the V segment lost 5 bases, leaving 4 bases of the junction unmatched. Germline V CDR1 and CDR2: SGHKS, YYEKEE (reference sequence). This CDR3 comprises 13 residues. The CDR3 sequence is CASRGTGVNEQFF. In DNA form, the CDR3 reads TGTGCCAGCAGGGGGACAGGTGTCAATGAGCAGTTCTTC.

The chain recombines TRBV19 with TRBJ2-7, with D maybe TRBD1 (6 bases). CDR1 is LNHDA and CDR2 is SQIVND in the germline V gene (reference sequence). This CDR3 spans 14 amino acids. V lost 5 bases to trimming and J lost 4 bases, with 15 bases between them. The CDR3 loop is CASSEQGWGYEQYF. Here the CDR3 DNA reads TGTGCCAGTAGTGAACAGGGTTGGGGTTACGAGCAGTACTTC. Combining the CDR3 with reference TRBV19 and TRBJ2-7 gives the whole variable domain DGGITQSPKYLFRKEGQNVTLSCEQNLNHDAMYWYRQDPGQGLRLIYYSQIVNDFQKGDIAEGYSVSREKKESFPLTVTSAQKNPTAFYLCASSEQGWGYEQYFGPGTRLTVT.

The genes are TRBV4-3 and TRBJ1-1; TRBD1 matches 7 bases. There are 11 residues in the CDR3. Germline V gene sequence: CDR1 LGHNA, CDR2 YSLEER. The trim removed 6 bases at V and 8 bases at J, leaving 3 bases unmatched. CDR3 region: CASRRDREAFF. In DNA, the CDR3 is TGCGCCAGCAGACGGGACAGAGAAGCTTTCTTT.

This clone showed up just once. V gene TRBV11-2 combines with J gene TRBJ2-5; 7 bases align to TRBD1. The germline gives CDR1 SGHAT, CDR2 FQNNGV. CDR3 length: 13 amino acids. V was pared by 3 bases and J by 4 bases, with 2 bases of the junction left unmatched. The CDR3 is CASSLTGTETQYF. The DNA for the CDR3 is TGTGCCAGCAGCTTGACAGGGACAGAGACCCAGTACTTC.

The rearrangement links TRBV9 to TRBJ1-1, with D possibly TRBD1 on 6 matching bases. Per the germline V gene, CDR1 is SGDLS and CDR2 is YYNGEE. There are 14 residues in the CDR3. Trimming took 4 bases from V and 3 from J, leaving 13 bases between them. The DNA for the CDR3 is TGTGCCAGCAGCTCACAGGGTCGCCACACTGAAGCTTTCTTT. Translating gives CASSSQGRHTEAFF.

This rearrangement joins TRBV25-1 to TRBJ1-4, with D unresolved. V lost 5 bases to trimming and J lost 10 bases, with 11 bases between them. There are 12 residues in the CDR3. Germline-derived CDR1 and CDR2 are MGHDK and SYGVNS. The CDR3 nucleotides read TGTGCCAGCAGTTCCCTCGGAGGAAAACTGTTTTTT. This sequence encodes CASSSLGGKLFF.

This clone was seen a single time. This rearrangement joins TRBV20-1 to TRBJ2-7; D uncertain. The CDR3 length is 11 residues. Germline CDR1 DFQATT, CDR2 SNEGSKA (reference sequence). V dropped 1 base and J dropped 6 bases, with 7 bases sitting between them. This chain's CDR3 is CSARVAREQYF. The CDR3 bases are TGCAGTGCTAGAGTCGCGCGCGAGCAGTACTTC.

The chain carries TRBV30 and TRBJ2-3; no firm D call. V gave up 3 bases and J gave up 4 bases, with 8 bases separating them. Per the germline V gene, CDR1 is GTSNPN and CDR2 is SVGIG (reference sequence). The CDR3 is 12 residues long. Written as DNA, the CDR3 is TGTGCCTGGAGCACTTTAGCAGATACGCAGTATTTT. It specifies CAWSTLADTQYF. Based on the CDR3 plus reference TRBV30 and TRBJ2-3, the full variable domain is SQTIHQWPATLVQPVGSPLSLECTVEGTSNPNLYWYRQAAGRGLQLLFYSVGIGQISSEVPQNLSASRPQDRQFILSSKKLLLSDSGFYLCAWSTLADTQYFGPGTRLTVL.

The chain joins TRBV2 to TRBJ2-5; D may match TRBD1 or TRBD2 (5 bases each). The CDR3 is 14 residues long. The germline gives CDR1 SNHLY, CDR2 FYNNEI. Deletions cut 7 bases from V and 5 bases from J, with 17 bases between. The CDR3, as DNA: TGTGCCAGCATTCCCGGGACGGACGAGGAGACCCAGTACTTC. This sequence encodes CASIPGTDEETQYF. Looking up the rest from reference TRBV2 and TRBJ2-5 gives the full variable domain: EPEVTQTPSHQVTQMGQEVILRCVPISNHLYFYWYRQILGQKVEFLVSFYNNEISEKSEIFDDQFSVERPDGSNFTLKIRSTKLEDSAMYFCASIPGTDEETQYFGPGTRLLVL.

This CDR3 is CASRGDRNYGYTF. The CDR3 DNA is TGTGCCAGTAGGGGGGACAGAAACTATGGCTACACCTTC. The J gene is TRBJ1-2, the V gene TRBV19; 7 positions match TRBD1. CDR3 size: 13 residues. Germline lookup yields CDR1 LNHDA and CDR2 SQIVND (reference sequence). V gave up 6 bases and J gave up 2 bases; unmatched junction bases: 3.

The chain's CDR3 is CASSNPGGWAQYF. CDR3 sequence (DNA): TGTGCCAGTAGTAACCCAGGTGGTTGGGCCCAGTACTTC. The J gene is TRBJ2-5, the V gene TRBV19; D remains unclear. Germline loops: CDR1 LNHDA, CDR2 SQIVND (reference sequence). V was pared by 4 bases and J by 9 bases, with 15 bases between. The CDR3 has 13 amino acids.

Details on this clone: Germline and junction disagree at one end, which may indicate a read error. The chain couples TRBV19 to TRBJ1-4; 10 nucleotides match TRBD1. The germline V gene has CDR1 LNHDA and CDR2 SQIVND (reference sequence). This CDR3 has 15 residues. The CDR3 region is CASSLETGGVEKLFF. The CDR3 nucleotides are TGTGCCAGTAGTCTAGAGACAGGGGGCGTTGAAAAACTGTTTTTT.

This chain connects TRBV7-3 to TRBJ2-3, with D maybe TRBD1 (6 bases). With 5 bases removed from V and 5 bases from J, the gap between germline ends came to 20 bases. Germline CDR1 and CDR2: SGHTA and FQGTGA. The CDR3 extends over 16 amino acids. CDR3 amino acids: CASSPKLTGGVDTQYF. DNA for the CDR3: TGTGCCAGCAGCCCTAAATTGACAGGCGGAGTAGATACGCAGTATTTT.

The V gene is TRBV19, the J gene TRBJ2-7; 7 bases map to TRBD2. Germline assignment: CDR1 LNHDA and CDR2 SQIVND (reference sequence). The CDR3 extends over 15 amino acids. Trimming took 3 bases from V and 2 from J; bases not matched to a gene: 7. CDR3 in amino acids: CASSMIPGGTYEQYF. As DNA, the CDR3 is TGTGCCAGTAGTATGATCCCGGGAGGAACCTACGAGCAGTACTTC.

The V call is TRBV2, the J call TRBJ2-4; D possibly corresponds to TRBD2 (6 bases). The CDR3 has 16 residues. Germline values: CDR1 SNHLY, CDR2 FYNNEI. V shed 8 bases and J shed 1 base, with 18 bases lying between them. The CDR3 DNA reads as TGTGCCAGCCGAACCTTGGAGGGCCTGGCCAAAAACATTCAGTACTTC. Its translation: CASRTLEGLAKNIQYF.

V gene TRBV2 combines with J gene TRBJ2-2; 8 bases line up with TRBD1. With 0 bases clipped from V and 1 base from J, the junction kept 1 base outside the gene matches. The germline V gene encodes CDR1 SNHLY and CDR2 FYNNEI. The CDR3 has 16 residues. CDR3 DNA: TGTGCCAGCAGTGAAGCCGGGACAGGGAACACCGGGGAGCTGTTTTTT. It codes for CASSEAGTGNTGELFF.

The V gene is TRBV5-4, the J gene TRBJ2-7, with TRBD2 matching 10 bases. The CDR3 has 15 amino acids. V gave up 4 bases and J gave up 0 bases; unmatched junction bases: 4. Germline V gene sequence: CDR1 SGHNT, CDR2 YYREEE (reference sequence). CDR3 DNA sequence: TGTGCCAGCAGCCCTGGACTAGCGGCCTCCTACGAGCAGTACTTC. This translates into CASSPGLAASYEQYF.

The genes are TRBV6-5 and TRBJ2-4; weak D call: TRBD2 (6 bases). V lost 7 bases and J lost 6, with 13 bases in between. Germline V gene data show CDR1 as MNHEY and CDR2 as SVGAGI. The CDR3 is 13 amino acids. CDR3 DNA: TGTGCCAGCAACCCTTTGGGGGGAAACATTCAGTACTTC. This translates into CASNPLGGNIQYF.

CDR3 protein: CASSEAFAQETQYF. CDR3 DNA: TGTGCCAGCAGTGAAGCATTCGCCCAAGAGACCCAGTACTTC. The rearrangement links TRBV2 to TRBJ2-5; D not certain. This CDR3 is 14 amino acids long. Germline V gene sequence: CDR1 SNHLY, CDR2 FYNNEI. Trimming cost V 0 bases and J 1 base, with 6 bases left between them.

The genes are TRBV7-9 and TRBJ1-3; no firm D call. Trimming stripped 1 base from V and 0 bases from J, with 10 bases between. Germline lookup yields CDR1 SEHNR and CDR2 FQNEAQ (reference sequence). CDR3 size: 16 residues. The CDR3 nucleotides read TGTGCCAGCAGCTTAGGGGCCATTAGCTCTGGAAACACCATATATTTT. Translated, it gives CASSLGAISSGNTIYF.